A selection of T cell receptor beta chains follows, all from one sample in a study of shared clonotypes between healthy human individuals. The table came from immunoSEQ multiplex PCR; TCRdb's copy has only in-frame clones and leaves some out. The repertoire consists of about 680,000 clones, with 92% occurring once and the leading ten covering 20% to 25%. The sample comprised naive CD8+ T cells sorted from blood. Receptors were obtained from a young man in good health. The CDR3 runs from the conserved cysteine through the conserved F or W. The order of the fields is J gene, V gene, CDR3 protein.

>TRBJ2-1|TRBV5-1
CASSLGGMSEQFF
>TRBJ2-1|TRBV11-2
CASSLGRQGSFSNEQFF
>TRBJ2-5|TRBV4-1
CASSQDEGAETQYF
>TRBJ2-1|TRBV11-2
CASILAGGLRSSYNEQFF
>TRBJ1-5|TRBV2
CASRGQGDQPQHF
>TRBJ2-2|TRBV7-3
CASSLNPEFANTGELFF
>TRBJ2-1|TRBV27
CASSLSQDGSTEQFF
>TRBJ2-7|TRBV2
CASSGWTSGSNLYEQYF
>TRBJ2-7|TRBV7-9
CASSLGDLYEQYF
>TRBJ2-2|TRBV9
CASSAKGGSTGELFF
>TRBJ2-1|TRBV13
CASSSSGGDYNEQFF
>TRBJ2-2|TRBV7-7
CASSLGPGGSGELFF
>TRBJ1-5|TRBV6-5
CATQATGTQPQHF
>TRBJ2-7|TRBV7-3
CASSLMGRGTYEQYF
>TRBJ2-7|TRBV15
CATRDRVASYEQYF
>TRBJ2-7|TRBV11-2
CASSIRDPISYEQYF
>TRBJ2-5|TRBV5-5
CASSLGVGIVGETQYF
>TRBJ2-1|TRBV5-1
CASSYLAGVQNEQFF
>TRBJ1-1|TRBV30
CAWIRNTEAFF
>TRBJ2-1|TRBV4-3
CASSPGWGWDNEQFF
>TRBJ2-2|TRBV7-9
CASSYRSGRAGELFF
>TRBJ2-5|TRBV7-7
CASSLDRIPIQAQYF
>TRBJ2-1|TRBV4-3
CASSQTGSYNEQFF
>TRBJ1-4|TRBV6-1
CASSGLQGIGGWDEKLFF
>TRBJ2-3|TRBV4-1
CASSQEGYADTQYF
>TRBJ1-1|TRBV7-8
CASSFPSGNTEAFF
>TRBJ1-2|TRBV7-9
CASSLTGDGYTF
>TRBJ2-7|TRBV7-3
CASSAKDGSYEQYF
>TRBJ1-2|TRBV5-1
CASSPDSDGGYTF
>TRBJ1-2|TRBV25-1
CASSGSDGYTF
>TRBJ2-3|TRBV13
CASTHRSGSSDTQYF
>TRBJ2-5|TRBV7-9
CASSPRTGGGQETQYF
>TRBJ2-1|TRBV13
CASSPRLAGVFEQFF
>TRBJ1-5|TRBV30
CAWSATGDTQPQHF
>TRBJ2-1|TRBV10-1
CASSESTRQRERYNEQFF
>TRBJ2-2|TRBV5-1
CASSLEPGGPGELFF
>TRBJ2-7|TRBV14
CASSRDRASYEQYF
>TRBJ2-7|TRBV29-1
CSVDGVGTGAYEQYF
>TRBJ2-7|TRBV7-9
CASSWGQGAYEQYF
>TRBJ2-2|TRBV6-5
CASRKAGEAGELFF
>TRBJ2-4|TRBV5-8
CADPNQQDF
>TRBJ2-1|TRBV6-6
CATRVNEQFF
>TRBJ1-1|TRBV27
CASSRIYRDREEKAFF
>TRBJ2-5|TRBV7-9
CASSHPGQGQETQYF
>TRBJ2-5|TRBV5-1
CASSLAETGFGETQYF
>TRBJ1-1|TRBV2
CASSEEQVNTEAFF
>TRBJ2-7|TRBV28
CASSGLTGGNEQYF
>TRBJ2-5|TRBV19
CASSASGSTQETQYF
>TRBJ1-2|TRBV5-4
CASSPSQGWNYGYTF
>TRBJ1-1|TRBV5-6
CASSLGGEAFF
>TRBJ2-1|TRBV30
CAWREQNYNEQFF
>TRBJ2-3|TRBV10-1
CASSRTSGSGDTQYF
>-|TRBV14
CASSQIGTWSSYEQYF
>TRBJ2-5|TRBV6-5
CASSLDKQETQYF